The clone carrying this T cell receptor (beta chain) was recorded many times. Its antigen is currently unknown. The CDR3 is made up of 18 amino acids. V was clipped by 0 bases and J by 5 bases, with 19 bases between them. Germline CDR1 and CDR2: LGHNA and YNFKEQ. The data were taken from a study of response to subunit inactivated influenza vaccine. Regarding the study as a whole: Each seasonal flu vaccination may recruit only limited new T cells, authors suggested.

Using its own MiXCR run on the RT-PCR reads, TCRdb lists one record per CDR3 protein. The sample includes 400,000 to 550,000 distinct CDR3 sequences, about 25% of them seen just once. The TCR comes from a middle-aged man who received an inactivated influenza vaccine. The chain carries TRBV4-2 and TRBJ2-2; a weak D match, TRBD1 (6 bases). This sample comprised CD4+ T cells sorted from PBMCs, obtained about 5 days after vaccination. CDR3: CASSQDRRGRDRTGELFF. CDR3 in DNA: TGTGCCAGCAGCCAAGATCGCAGGGGTCGAGATCGAACCGGGGAGCTGTTTTTT.